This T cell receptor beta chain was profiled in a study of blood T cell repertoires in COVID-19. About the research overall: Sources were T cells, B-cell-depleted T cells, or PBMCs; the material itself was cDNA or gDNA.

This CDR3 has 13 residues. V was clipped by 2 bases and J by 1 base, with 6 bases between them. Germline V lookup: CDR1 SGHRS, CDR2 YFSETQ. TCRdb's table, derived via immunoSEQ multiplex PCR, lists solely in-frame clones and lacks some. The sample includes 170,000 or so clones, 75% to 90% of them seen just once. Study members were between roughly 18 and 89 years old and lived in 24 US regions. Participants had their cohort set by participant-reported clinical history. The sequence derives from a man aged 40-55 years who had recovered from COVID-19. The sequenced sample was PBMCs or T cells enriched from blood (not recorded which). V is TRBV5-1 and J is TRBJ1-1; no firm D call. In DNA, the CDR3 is TGCGCCAGCAGCTTTCGGGAGAACACTGAAGCTTTCTTT. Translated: CASSFRENTEAFF.